This section outlines one T cell receptor (beta chain) sequence together with its context. Its antigen remains unknown. This sample was taken from a study of tissue T cells after allogeneic stem cell transplantation. Study findings and constraints: Alloreactivity or antigen specificity of tissue TCRs was not determined; some clones might be host cells.

The CDR3 runs to 15 residues. Germline V gives CDR1 MNHNS, CDR2 SASEGT. Trimming removed 2 bases from V and 1 base from J; junction bases left unmatched: 0. Some clones are missing from TCRdb's copy, which holds only in-frame ones; the method was immunoSEQ multiplex PCR. The sample has more than 5,500 clones, roughly three quarters seen once. This TCR came from a male patient of 60 years or more with steroid-refractory graft-versus-host disease after an allogeneic stem cell transplant. Some T cells may trace back to the graft donor. This material consisted of skin, taken at autopsy. The chain employs TRBV6-1 and TRBJ2-2; 8 bases are a match to TRBD2. Here the CDR3 reads CASSELAGNTGELFF. The CDR3 DNA sequence: TGTGCCAGCAGTGAACTAGCGGGGAACACCGGGGAGCTGTTTTTT.